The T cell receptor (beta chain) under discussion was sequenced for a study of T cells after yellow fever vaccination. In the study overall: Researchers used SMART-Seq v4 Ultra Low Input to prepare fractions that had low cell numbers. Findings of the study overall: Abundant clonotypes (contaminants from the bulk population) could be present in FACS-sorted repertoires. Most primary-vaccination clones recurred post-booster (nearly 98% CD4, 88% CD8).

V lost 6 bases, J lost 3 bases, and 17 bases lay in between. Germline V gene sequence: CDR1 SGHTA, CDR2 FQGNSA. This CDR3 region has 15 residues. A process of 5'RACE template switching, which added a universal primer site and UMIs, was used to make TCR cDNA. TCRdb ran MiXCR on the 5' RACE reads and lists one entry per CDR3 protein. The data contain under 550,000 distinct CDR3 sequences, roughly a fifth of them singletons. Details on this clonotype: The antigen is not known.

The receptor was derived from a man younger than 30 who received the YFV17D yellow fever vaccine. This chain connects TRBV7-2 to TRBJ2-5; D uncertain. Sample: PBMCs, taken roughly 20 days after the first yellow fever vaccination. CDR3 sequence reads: CASSPSRALKETQYF. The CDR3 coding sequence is TGTGCCAGCAGTCCTTCCCGGGCCTTGAAAGAGACCCAGTACTTC.